This passage covers 23 T cell receptor beta chains from one sample sequenced in a study of T cells in Graves' hyperthyroidism and ophthalmopathy. Using RNA transcripts as the source, TCR beta CDR3 regions were amplified. When the TCR CDR3 underwent first-round RT-PCR, the HTBI primer set was used. TCRdb re-called the multiplex PCR reads with MiXCR, one entry per CDR3 protein. The table has over 45,000 distinct CDR3 sequences, 48% seen once. The material sequenced was blood. These receptors were taken from a woman aged 45-60 years with Graves' ophthalmopathy.

A remark on this clonotype: Likely a read error: the CDR3 ends without its conserved phenylalanine or tryptophan. The DNA is omitted, as the CDR3 cannot be located on it reliably, and the CDR3 follows TCRdb's listing. This chain uses TRBV20-1 with TRBJ1-5; TRBD1, as called in the table, went unchecked against the DNA. Germline-derived CDR1 and CDR2 are DFQATT and SNEGSKA (reference sequence). With termini counted, the CDR3 has 14 amino acids. The CDR3 loop reads CSAAGQVAISPSMV.

This clonotype was observed at least ten times. The chain uses TRBV5-1 and TRBJ1-2; D is unresolved. The CDR3 loop spans 14 amino acids. Germline V CDR1 and CDR2: SGHRS, YFSETQ. The V and J ends lost 3 bases and 8 bases respectively, with 17 bases between them. For the CDR3, the DNA is TGCGCCAGCAGCTCCCTGGAGGCGGGCGGGGGCTACACCTTC. Protein sequence: CASSSLEAGGGYTF.

V usage is TRBV6-5 and J usage is TRBJ2-3, with 8 nucleotides matching TRBD2. The DNA end is more similar to TRBJ2-7, so the J call may be wrong. The germline V gene has CDR1 MNHEY and CDR2 SVGAGI. The CDR3 consists of 18 residues. The CDR3 DNA reads TGTGCCAGCAGTTACTCAAAGTCGCTGAGGGCGGGGGGAAACATGCAGTACTTC. Protein product: CASSYSKSLRAGGNMQYF.

This clonotype was seen many times. CDR3 residues: CSEDRDQETQYF. The CDR3 coding sequence is TGCAGTGAGGACAGGGACCAAGAGACCCAGTACTTC. The J gene is TRBJ2-5, the V gene TRBV20-1; 8 bases align to TRBD1. The ends lost 7 bases at V and 0 bases at J; junction bases unmatched: 1. There are 12 residues in the CDR3. Germline CDR1 and CDR2: DFQATT and SNEGSKA (reference sequence).

CDR3 residues: CASSKGTYEQYF. As DNA, the CDR3 is TGTGCCAGCAGCAAGGGGACCTACGAGCAGTACTTC. The chain employs TRBV6-5 and TRBJ2-5; D might be TRBD1 (5 bases). The tail of the sequence fits TRBJ2-7 better, so the J call may be wrong. This CDR3 is built from 12 residues. CDR1 MNHEY and CDR2 SVGAGI come from the germline V gene.

The rearrangement links TRBV15 to TRBJ2-7, with a tentative D call TRBD2 (5 bases). Germline values: CDR1 LNHNV, CDR2 YYDKDF (reference sequence). This CDR3 comprises 16 residues. V was clipped by 0 bases and J by 2 bases, with 14 bases between them. CDR3 in DNA: TGTGCCACCAGCAGAGAAGACTACTTCAACGCCTACGAGCAGTACTTC. This gives the protein CATSREDYFNAYEQYF.

This chain joins TRBV11-2 and TRBJ2-4; TRBD2 is a possible D gene (6 bases). CDR1 is SGHAT, CDR2 FQNNGV, per germline. The CDR3 spans 14 residues. Trimming left V 3 bases short and J 6 bases short, with 12 bases between. The CDR3: CASSFRGTGNIQYF. In DNA form, the CDR3 reads TGTGCCAGCAGCTTCCGGGGGACGGGAAACATTCAGTACTTC.

On this clonotype: At one end the junction does not follow the germline gene, possibly because of a read error. V usage is TRBV20-1 and J usage is TRBJ2-1; 9 nucleotides align to TRBD2. CDR1 is DFQATT and CDR2 is SNEGSKA in the germline V gene (reference sequence). The length of the CDR3 is 14 residues. The CDR3 DNA follows: TGCAGTGCTAGCGAACCGGGACTAGCAGAAGAGCAGCTCTTC. The encoded protein is CSASEPGLAEEQLF.

The gene calls are TRBV5-1 and TRBJ1-1, with 9 bases fitting TRBD1. Germline V CDR1 and CDR2: SGHRS, YFSETQ. Trimming took 0 bases from V and 6 from J; bases not matched to a gene: 6. The CDR3 runs 15 residues. The CDR3 here is CASSLGTGGASEAFF. CDR3 DNA sequence: TGCGCCAGCAGCTTGGGTACAGGGGGCGCGTCTGAAGCTTTCTTT.

This clonotype was recorded at least ten times. The rearrangement uses TRBV6-6 and TRBJ1-6; TRBD1 might be the D (5 bases). The CDR3 is 15 amino acids. V lost 0 bases and J lost 10, with 13 bases in between. The V gene's germline CDR1 is MNHNY and CDR2 SVGAGI (reference sequence). CDR3 sequence: CASSYSGGGNSPLHF. For the CDR3, the DNA is TGTGCCAGCAGTTACTCCGGCGGGGGAAACTCACCCCTCCACTTT.

The chain links TRBV29-1 to TRBJ1-2, with D tentatively TRBD1 (5 bases). The CDR3 has 11 residues. Germline V gene sequence: CDR1 SQVTM, CDR2 ANQGSEA. The V gene lost 6 bases and the J gene lost 8 bases, with 13 bases spanning the gap. CDR3: CSVDMGLGYTF. The DNA of the CDR3 is TGCAGCGTAGATATGGGGCTCGGCTACACCTTC.

This clonotype was counted at least ten times. This chain joins TRBV28 and TRBJ2-7; 12 nucleotides match TRBD2. The CDR3 is 16 residues long. V shed 5 bases and J 2 bases; nucleotides not matched to a gene: 7. Per germline, CDR1 MDHEN and CDR2 SYDVKM. CDR3 sequence (DNA): TGTGCCAGCAGTCTTCGGACTAGCGGGACCGCCTACGAGCAGTACTTC. Its protein product is CASSLRTSGTAYEQYF. The full variable domain, in which reference TRBV28 and TRBJ2-7 provide the parts outside the CDR3, is DVKVTQSSRYLVKRTGEKVFLECVQDMDHENMFWYRQDPGLGLRLIYFSYDVKMKEKGDIPEGYSVSREKKERFSLILESASTNQTSMYLCASSLRTSGTAYEQYFGPGTRLTVT.

This chain uses TRBV12-3 or TRBV12-4 with TRBJ2-7; 8 bases are shared with TRBD2. This CDR3 has 14 residues. Germline trimming cut 7 bases from V and 7 bases from J; bases unmatched to any gene: 12. CDR3 DNA sequence: TGTGCCAGCACCCGGGGGGGGTTGACGGGGGAGCAGTACTTC. Encoded protein: CASTRGGLTGEQYF.

With regard to this clonotype: This may arise from a read error, as a much more abundant clone is one base away. The V and J genes are TRBV6-5 and TRBJ1-4, with D possibly being TRBD1 (5 bases). Germline V CDR1 and CDR2: MNHEY, SVGAGI. This CDR3 is built from 14 residues. The chain's CDR3 is CASSYETGGEKLSF. Written as DNA, the CDR3 is TGTGCCAGCAGTTACGAGACCGGGGGGGAGAAACTGTCTTTT.

The genes are TRBV9 and TRBJ2-3; D perhaps matches TRBD2 (6 bases). Trimming pared 7 bases from V and 4 bases from J, leaving 22 bases between. The CDR3 is made up of 16 amino acids. In germline, CDR1 is SGDLS, CDR2 YYNGEE. The CDR3 spells CASSPPISGGADTQYF. Written as DNA, the CDR3 is TGTGCCAGCTCACCACCGATTAGCGGAGGGGCAGATACGCAGTATTTT.

Ten or more counts support this clonotype. V gene TRBV5-1 combines with J gene TRBJ1-3; 8 nucleotides agree with TRBD1. After removal of 5 bases from V and 4 bases from J, the junction contained 8 bases not matched to a gene. The CDR3 has 15 residues. Per germline, CDR1 SGHRS and CDR2 YFSETQ. The CDR3 DNA reads TGCGCCAGCAGTTTTGACAGGGGCCAAGGAAACACCATATATTTT. Protein sequence: CASSFDRGQGNTIYF.

This clonotype came up many times. V gene TRBV6-1 combines with J gene TRBJ2-2; D unresolved. CDR3 size: 17 residues. Trimming shortened V by 1 base and J by 1 base, and 13 bases separated the two germline ends. Germline-derived CDR1 and CDR2 are MNHNS and SASEGT. The CDR3 sequence: CASSEGGIKENTGELFF. In DNA, the CDR3 is TGTGCCAGCAGTGAAGGTGGGATCAAGGAGAACACCGGGGAGCTGTTTTTT.

The chain employs TRBV7-9 and TRBJ2-5, with D perhaps given as TRBD1 or TRBD2 (5 bases each). This CDR3 is built from 15 residues. Germline CDR1 reads SEHNR; CDR2 reads FQNEAQ (reference sequence). Trimming shortened V by 1 base and J by 4 bases, and 13 bases separated the two germline ends. The CDR3 loop is CASSLVGRSGETQYF. CDR3 sequence (DNA): TGTGCCAGCAGCTTAGTGGGACGGAGTGGAGAGACCCAGTACTTC.

In the case of this clonotype: This may arise from a read error, as a much more abundant clone is one base away. It is unclear where the CDR3 begins or ends on the DNA, so no DNA is shown, and the CDR3 is as TCRdb lists it. The chain combines TRBV12-3 or TRBV12-4 with TRBJ2-3; the table names TRBD1, a call not compared with the DNA. The CDR3 region is 15 residues in length, termini included. The CDR3 protein is CASSSSGLAIDTQYF.

This clonotype was observed a handful of times. It may be a read error: a sequence one base away is much more abundant. The CDR3 here is CASSIKAGTGGPTDTRYF. As DNA, the CDR3 is TGTGCCAGTAGTATAAAGGCCGGGACAGGAGGACCCACAGATACGCGGTATTTT. The chain has TRBV19 and TRBJ2-3; 8 bases align to TRBD1. Germline V gene sequence: CDR1 LNHDA, CDR2 SQIVND (reference sequence). The CDR3 extends over 18 amino acids.

This clonotype was recorded many times. This rearrangement joins TRBV5-1 to TRBJ1-2; D ambiguous. This CDR3 has 15 amino acids. CDR1 and CDR2 from the germline V gene are SGHRS and YFSETQ. V lost 0 bases and J 2 bases, leaving 11 bases between the germline ends. The CDR3 coding sequence is TGCGCCAGCAGCTTGGAGGCAGGCGAGAACTATGGCTACACCTTC. Encoded protein: CASSLEAGENYGYTF.

With respect to this clonotype: It may be a read error: a sequence one base away is much more abundant. The CDR3 sequence is CASSSAQGSPNEQYF. CDR3 DNA sequence: TGTGCCAGCAGTTCCGCCCAGGGTAGTCCTAACGAGCAGTACTTC. The chain couples TRBV9 to TRBJ2-7; D is possibly TRBD1 (5 bases). The V and J ends lost 5 bases and 5 bases respectively, with 20 bases between them. CDR1 SGDLS and CDR2 YYNGEE come from the germline V gene. The CDR3 totals 15 residues.

This clonotype was counted ten times or more. In DNA form, the CDR3 reads TGTGCCAGTAGCACACAGGCCACTAGCAATCAGCCCCAGCATTTT. It translates to CASSTQATSNQPQHF. V and J are TRBV19 and TRBJ1-5; maybe TRBD1 (5 bases). Per the germline V gene, CDR1 is LNHDA and CDR2 is SQIVND (reference sequence). V was cut by 6 bases and J by 0 bases, with 12 bases left in between. This CDR3 has 15 residues.